This is a list of T cell receptor beta chains from one sample in a study of T cells after yellow fever vaccination. TCRdb recomputed calls from the 5' RACE reads with MiXCR, one row per CDR3 protein. The sample has 250,000 or so distinct CDR3 sequences, 3.6% seen once. Specimen: PBMCs, collected 15 days after the yellow fever booster vaccination. These receptors were collected from a man aged 18 to 29 who received the YFV17D yellow fever vaccine. The conserved cysteine and the conserved F or W are not part of the CDR3 here. The D gene is left open where the match is weak.

>TRBV11-2|TRBD1
ASKDREWVGEAF
>TRBV29-1|.
SVDQGGGTDTQY
>TRBV20-1|TRBD1
SAIRGQGANEQF
>TRBV25-1|.
ASSEWAGDGETQY
>TRBV20-1|.
SAEHMTGRETQY
>TRBV7-2|.
ASSLGWGSIGYT
>TRBV27|.
ASSQKTENTEAF
>TRBV18|TRBD1
ASSRRPPGQGSYEQY
>TRBV19|.
ASSIAARGNEQF
>TRBV29-1|.
SVGPYGYT
>TRBV12-3/TRBV12-4|.
ASSLAGGANTQY
>TRBV12-3/TRBV12-4|TRBD1
ASSGQESTEAF
>TRBV9|.
ASSVTGSHEKLF
>TRBV12-3/TRBV12-4|.
ASSLTGNLDTEAF
>TRBV27|TRBD1
ASSRRDRGRHDTQY
>TRBV13|.
ASSLGHPNEQF
>TRBV6-5|.
ASSYSIESSEAF
>TRBV21-1|.
ASSKAGDSNYGYT
>TRBV7-2|.
ASSPYPGAGGYT
>TRBV11-2|.
ASSLDGNWEQF
>TRBV5-1|.
ASSLGRDSGYT